Presented here are 25 T cell receptor beta chains from one specimen sequenced in a study of cytomegalovirus exposure and HLA in healthy donors. Vbeta (60) and Jbeta (13) primers were used in the PCR. The assay was immunoSEQ multiplex PCR, and TCRdb's table has in-frame clones only and misses some. The table has over 70,000 clones, roughly 80% seen once; the top ten hold more than 3%. Sequences were obtained from PBMCs. The receptors here all came from a man aged 30 to 39 in good health and CMV-seronegative.

The chain employs TRBV5-4 and TRBJ2-1; 9 positions agree with TRBD1. Trimming at V came to 4 bases and at J to 4 bases, leaving 6 bases not matched to a gene. This CDR3 is 15 amino acids long. Germline CDR1 reads SGHNT; CDR2 reads YYREEE (reference sequence). The CDR3 DNA is TGTGCCAGCAGCCGGGACAGGGCCTTGTACAATGAGCAGTTCTTC. Protein: CASSRDRALYNEQFF. The full variable domain, rest sourced from reference TRBV5-4 and TRBJ2-1, is ETGVTQSPTHLIKTRGQQVTLRCSSQSGHNTVSWYQQALGQGPQFIFQYYREEENGRGNFPPRFSGLQFPNYSSELNVNALELDDSALYLCASSRDRALYNEQFFGPGTRLTVL.

The chain links TRBV14 to TRBJ2-1; 8 bases line up with TRBD2. This CDR3 is built from 15 residues. CDR1 is SGHDN, CDR2 FVKESK, per germline. The J segment lost 4 bases and the V segment lost 3 bases, leaving 5 bases of the junction unmatched. The CDR3 reads CASSQSAGGYNEQFF. The CDR3 coding sequence is TGTGCCAGCAGCCAGTCGGCGGGAGGTTACAATGAGCAGTTCTTC.

This chain connects TRBV6-6 to TRBJ1-2; D gene uncertain. This CDR3 has 13 residues. Germline CDR1 and CDR2: MNHNY and SVGAGI (reference sequence). Trimming took off 6 bases at V and 7 bases at J, with 15 bases between the two ends. In DNA, the CDR3 is TGTGCCAGCAGACCCACACTGCCGGGTGGCTACACCTTC. As protein: CASRPTLPGGYTF.

The chain has TRBV29-1 and TRBJ2-1; TRBD1 might be the D (5 bases). V was pared by 4 bases and J by 2 bases, with 12 bases between. In germline, CDR1 is SQVTM, CDR2 ANQGSEA. This CDR3 is built from 14 residues. The CDR3 DNA follows: TGCAGCGTTGCAGGGATAATAACCTACAATGAGCAGTTCTTC. Its protein is CSVAGIITYNEQFF.

The V call is TRBV7-2, the J call TRBJ2-5, with D perhaps matching TRBD1 (5 bases). The CDR3 is 15 residues long. CDR1 is SGHTA, CDR2 FQGNSA, per germline. V gave up 3 bases and J gave up 0 bases, with 11 bases separating them. The chain's CDR3 is CASSLGRRNQETQYF. CDR3 DNA: TGTGCCAGCAGCTTGGGGCGACGGAACCAAGAGACCCAGTACTTC.

As DNA, the CDR3 is TGCGCCAGCCGTCAGGCGGGAGGTACTAACGAGCAGTACTTC. This gives the protein CASRQAGGTNEQYF. V is TRBV10-1 and J is TRBJ2-7, with TRBD2 identical over 8 bases. Germline V gives CDR1 WNHNN, CDR2 SYGVQD (reference sequence). V lost 8 bases to trimming and J lost 5 bases; unmatched junction nucleotides: 11. CDR3 length: 14 residues.

V usage is TRBV6-1 and J usage is TRBJ2-7; TRBD2 agrees at 7 bases. V shed 4 bases, J shed 3 bases, and the junction held 9 bases outside the gene matches. Germline-derived CDR1 and CDR2 are MNHNS and SASEGT. The CDR3 is 15 residues long. The CDR3: CASSAQPGLSYEQYF. In DNA, the CDR3 is TGTGCCAGCAGTGCCCAACCGGGACTAAGCTACGAGCAGTACTTC.

V is TRBV19 and J is TRBJ1-5; D is undetermined. CDR1 is LNHDA, CDR2 SQIVND, per germline (reference sequence). V dropped 6 bases and J dropped 0 bases, with 3 bases sitting between them. CDR3 length: 12 residues. CDR3 sequence (DNA): TGTGCCAGTAGAGCTAGCAATCAGCCCCAGCATTTT. Its protein is CASRASNQPQHF.

Written as DNA, the CDR3 is TGCAGCGTTGAAGATGAGGCTAGCGGGGGGGCCAACCATGAGCAGTTCTTC. It yields the protein CSVEDEASGGANHEQFF. The gene calls are TRBV29-1 and TRBJ2-1; TRBD2 agrees at 12 bases. Looked up from germline, CDR1 is SQVTM and CDR2 is ANQGSEA. CDR3 length: 17 residues. V shed 0 bases, J shed 8 bases, and the junction held 11 bases outside the gene matches.

Written as DNA, the CDR3 is TGCGCCAGCAGTGCCGGGTTCTTGTACGAGCAGTACTTC. Encoded protein: CASSAGFLYEQYF. The chain is built from TRBV10-1 and TRBJ2-7; no firm D call. This CDR3 contains 13 residues. The germline V gene encodes CDR1 WNHNN and CDR2 SYGVQD (reference sequence). With 4 bases removed from V and 4 bases from J, the gap between germline ends came to 11 bases.

This sequence joins TRBV4-1 and TRBJ2-5, with D maybe TRBD1 (5 bases). The J call may not be correct, given that the DNA end is closer to TRBJ2-7. CDR1 and CDR2 from the germline V gene are MGHRA and YSYEKL. This CDR3 region has 15 residues. CDR3 sequence (DNA): TGCGCCAGCAGCCAAGATGGGGCAGGGTCCTACGAGCAGTACTTC. Its translation: CASSQDGAGSYEQYF.

This clone was detected only a few times. The chain couples TRBV7-9 to TRBJ1-2; TRBD1 matches at 9 bases. V gave up 1 base and J gave up 10 bases; unmatched junction bases: 1. This CDR3 is 12 amino acids long. CDR1 is SEHNR and CDR2 is FQNEAQ in the germline V gene (reference sequence). The CDR3 nucleotides are TGTGCCAGCAGCTTAGGGGACAGGGACTACACCTTC. This gives the protein CASSLGDRDYTF.

The chain couples TRBV6-6 to TRBJ1-5; weak D call: TRBD1 (6 bases). The CDR3 runs to 15 residues. Per the germline V gene, CDR1 is MNHNY and CDR2 is SVGAGI (reference sequence). V was pared by 7 bases and J by 6 bases, with 19 bases between. The CDR3 spells CASNGGPSGTQPQHF. CDR3 coding DNA: TGTGCCAGCAACGGGGGGCCGTCAGGGACTCAGCCCCAGCATTTT.

This clone turned up a few times. The chain is built from TRBV9 and TRBJ2-5; 12 bases are shared with TRBD2. Trimming cost V 0 bases and J 5 bases; bases outside gene matches: 5. There are 16 residues in the CDR3. CDR1 is SGDLS and CDR2 is YYNGEE in the germline V gene. The CDR3 nucleotides read TGTGCCAGCAGCGTAGGTAGTCTAGCGGGGGGGGAGACCCAGTACTTC. Encoded protein: CASSVGSLAGGETQYF.

The V and J genes are TRBV5-1 and TRBJ2-5; 10 nucleotides match TRBD2. This CDR3 has 14 amino acids. Germline loops: CDR1 SGHRS, CDR2 YFSETQ. J was trimmed by 6 bases and V by 4 bases; bases with no gene match: 6. The CDR3 DNA sequence: TGCGCCAGCAGCCCTAGCGGGAGCGAAAAGACCCAGTACTTC. Residues: CASSPSGSEKTQYF.

CDR3 sequence (DNA): TGTGCCAGCAGCCAGGAAATAACAGGGGGAGGCTACACCTTC. It specifies CASSQEITGGGYTF. The chain uses TRBV4-2 and TRBJ1-2; 8 bases are a match to TRBD1. The junction had 8 bases not matched to a gene; V was cut back by 3 bases and J by 8 bases. Germline V CDR1 and CDR2: LGHNA, YNFKEQ. The length of the CDR3 is 14 residues.

V gene TRBV19 combines with J gene TRBJ1-5, with 11 positions matching TRBD1. The CDR3 spans 17 residues. Germline V lookup: CDR1 LNHDA, CDR2 SQIVND (reference sequence). The V and J ends lost 3 bases and 4 bases, in that order; junction bases with no gene match: 8. DNA of the CDR3: TGTGCCAGTAGTATTGGTGGACAGGGGGCGAGAAATCAGCCCCAGCATTTT. Translated: CASSIGGQGARNQPQHF.

This chain connects TRBV7-9 to TRBJ1-1, with TRBD1 as a possible D gene (5 bases). The germline V gene has CDR1 SEHNR and CDR2 FQNEAQ (reference sequence). Trimming cost V 0 bases and J 5 bases, with 10 bases left between them. This CDR3 is built from 14 residues. The CDR3 loop reads CASSLAGGVTEAFF. In DNA, the CDR3 is TGTGCCAGCAGCTTAGCGGGAGGGGTGACTGAAGCTTTCTTT. The entire variable domain, with the rest obtained from reference TRBV7-9 and TRBJ1-1, is as follows: DTGVSQNPRHKITKRGQNVTFRCDPISEHNRLYWYRQTLGQGPEFLTYFQNEAQLEKSRLLSDRFSAERPKGSFSTLEIQRTEQGDSAMYLCASSLAGGVTEAFFGQGTRLTVV.

This sequence joins TRBV2 and TRBJ1-4; D perhaps matches TRBD1 (6 bases). Looked up from germline, CDR1 is SNHLY and CDR2 is FYNNEI. V lost 8 bases and J 6 bases, leaving 13 bases between the germline ends. The CDR3 contains 13 residues. This CDR3 is CASGGQIDEKLFF. The CDR3 DNA follows: TGTGCCAGCGGTGGACAGATTGATGAAAAACTGTTTTTT.

This sequence joins TRBV2 and TRBJ2-7, with D tentatively TRBD2 (5 bases). CDR3 length: 12 residues. The germline V gene has CDR1 SNHLY and CDR2 FYNNEI. V was cut by 6 bases and J by 2 bases, with 8 bases left in between. CDR3 amino acids: CASRAGTYEQYF. The CDR3 nucleotides read TGTGCCAGCAGGGCCGGGACCTACGAGCAGTACTTC. Full variable domain (missing parts from reference TRBV2 and TRBJ2-7): EPEVTQTPSHQVTQMGQEVILRCVPISNHLYFYWYRQILGQKVEFLVSFYNNEISEKSEIFDDQFSVERPDGSNFTLKIRSTKLEDSAMYFCASRAGTYEQYFGPGTRLTVT.

Notes on this clone: The junction differs from germline at one of its ends, possibly a read error. The V gene is TRBV7-9, the J gene TRBJ2-1; a possible D gene is TRBD1 (5 bases). In germline, CDR1 is SEHNR, CDR2 FQNEAQ (reference sequence). The CDR3 runs 12 residues. The CDR3 here is CSSSLFPDKQFF. CDR3 coding DNA: TGTTCCAGCAGCTTATTTCCGGACAAGCAGTTCTTC.

The chain joins TRBV4-1 to TRBJ1-4; 10 bases fit TRBD1. J gave up 6 bases and V 4 bases, and 8 bases lay outside the gene matches. Germline values: CDR1 MGHRA, CDR2 YSYEKL. The CDR3 contains 16 residues. CDR3: CASSRARDRGYEKLFF. The CDR3 coding sequence is TGCGCCAGCAGCCGAGCCCGGGACAGGGGTTATGAAAAACTGTTTTTT.

The rearrangement joins TRBV2 to TRBJ1-5; TRBD1 aligns across 7 bases. The CDR3 is 13 residues long. CDR1 and CDR2 (germline): SNHLY, FYNNEI. V shed 6 bases and J 6 bases; nucleotides not matched to a gene: 5. CDR3 residues: CASSVGGFQPQHF. Here the CDR3 DNA reads TGTGCCAGCAGCGTAGGGGGCTTTCAGCCCCAGCATTTT.

The V gene is TRBV7-6, the J gene TRBJ2-7; 9 nucleotides line up with TRBD1. The ends lost 4 bases at V and 3 bases at J; junction bases unmatched: 4. CDR3 length: 14 amino acids. Germline CDR1 is SGHVS and CDR2 is FNYEAQ. The CDR3 region is CASSSNRGLYEQYF. The CDR3 DNA follows: TGTGCCAGCAGCTCAAACAGGGGGCTCTACGAGCAGTACTTC.

The CDR3 here is CASRDSGQWYGYTF. In DNA, the CDR3 is TGTGCCAGCAGAGACTCGGGACAGTGGTATGGCTACACCTTC. V usage is TRBV6-1 and J usage is TRBJ1-2, with 7 bases matching TRBD1. Germline trimming cut 6 bases from V and 5 bases from J; bases unmatched to any gene: 9. CDR1 MNHNS and CDR2 SASEGT come from the germline V gene. CDR3 size: 14 residues.